The 29 T cell receptor beta chains presented below share a single source sample, sequenced in a study of T cells in Graves' hyperthyroidism and ophthalmopathy. TCR beta CDR3 sequences were amplified from RNA transcripts. An initial round of RT-PCR targeting the TCR CDR3 relied on the HTBI primer set. A single record per CDR3 protein comes from TCRdb applying MiXCR to the multiplex PCR reads. The sample lists roughly 45,000 distinct CDR3 sequences, roughly 50% occurring once. The sequencing sample was made of peripheral blood or thyroid tissue (not recorded which). All receptors come from a woman in her forties or fifties with Graves' hyperthyroidism.

The V call is TRBV2, the J call TRBJ1-4, with 7 bases matching TRBD1. CDR1 is SNHLY, CDR2 FYNNEI, per germline. The CDR3 has 14 residues. With V trimmed by 6 bases and J by 10 bases, 11 bases remained unmatched. The CDR3 protein is CASRSTGLQGKLFF. CDR3 DNA: TGTGCCAGCAGATCGACAGGGCTTCAAGGAAAACTGTTTTTT.

This clonotype was counted ten times or more. Germline and junction disagree at one end, which may indicate a read error. V usage is TRBV20-1 and J usage is TRBJ2-3; tentative D call: TRBD1 (5 bases). The CDR3 is 13 residues long. Per the germline V gene, CDR1 is DFQATT and CDR2 is SNEGSKA (reference sequence). The CDR3 bases are TGCAGTGCCACCAGACAGAGCACAGGTACGCAGTATTTT. This gives the protein CSATRQSTGTQYF.

This chain joins TRBV7-9 and TRBJ2-7; D perhaps matches TRBD2 (5 bases). The CDR3 covers 14 residues. V lost 0 bases and J lost 5, with 11 bases in between. Per germline, CDR1 SEHNR and CDR2 FQNEAQ (reference sequence). The CDR3 sequence: CASSLAGVYNEQYF. CDR3 sequence (DNA): TGTGCCAGCAGCTTAGCGGGAGTCTATAACGAGCAGTACTTC.

By share, this clonotype counts as medium-sized. The chain links TRBV10-3 to TRBJ1-1; TRBD1 is a possible D gene (5 bases). From germline, CDR1 is ENHRY and CDR2 SYGVKD. V was trimmed by 9 bases and J by 1 base, leaving 12 bases between them. The CDR3 is 13 amino acids. The CDR3 DNA reads TGTGCCATAAAGCAGGGTTCGAACACTGAAGCTTTCTTT. Protein sequence: CAIKQGSNTEAFF.

This clonotype was counted at least ten times. This sequence joins TRBV7-8 and TRBJ1-4; D is perhaps TRBD1 (5 bases). Trimming pared 4 bases from V and 7 bases from J, leaving 16 bases between. The CDR3 spans 15 residues. The germline V gene encodes CDR1 SGHVS and CDR2 FQNEAQ. The CDR3 DNA is TGTGCCAGCAGCTCCCTTCTTCTGAGGGGTGAAAAACTGTTTTTT. This gives the protein CASSSLLLRGEKLFF.

The V and J genes are TRBV6-5 and TRBJ2-5; 7 bases align to TRBD1. J was trimmed by 5 bases and V by 4 bases; bases with no gene match: 10. The CDR3 extends over 15 amino acids. Germline V gene sequence: CDR1 MNHEY, CDR2 SVGAGI. CDR3 sequence reads: CASSSLARGLETQYF. As DNA, the CDR3 is TGTGCCAGCAGTTCCCTGGCGAGGGGGCTGGAGACCCAGTACTTC.

The chain has TRBV7-2 and TRBJ1-3, with D possibly being TRBD1 (5 bases). V was trimmed by 2 bases and J by 3 bases, leaving 11 bases between them. CDR3 length: 15 residues. The V gene's germline CDR1 is SGHTA and CDR2 FQGNSA. The CDR3 loop reads CASSLRGVGGNTIYF. CDR3 in DNA: TGTGCCAGCAGCTTAAGAGGGGTTGGTGGAAACACCATATATTTT.

In this sample, this clonotype turned up once. One end of the junction is discordant with germline, which a read error may explain. The chain links TRBV15 to TRBJ2-2; D may be TRBD1 or TRBD2 (5 bases each). CDR3 length: 13 amino acids. Looked up from germline, CDR1 is LNHNV and CDR2 is YYDKDF (reference sequence). The CDR3 DNA follows: TGTGCCACCAGCGCACAGGAGACCGGGGAGCCGTTTTTT. Protein sequence: CATSAQETGEPFF.

This clonotype was counted at least ten times. The chain is built from TRBV28 and TRBJ1-1; 9 bases map to TRBD1. Germline V gene sequence: CDR1 MDHEN, CDR2 SYDVKM. The CDR3 extends over 17 amino acids. V was clipped by 2 bases and J by 1 base; unmatched bases: 8. The CDR3 reads CASSLRYRGLWNTEAFF. The CDR3 DNA is TGTGCCAGCAGTTTACGCTACAGGGGGCTTTGGAACACTGAAGCTTTCTTT.

This clonotype appeared many times. The chain is built from TRBV6-2 or TRBV6-3 and TRBJ1-5, with 10 positions matching TRBD1. J was trimmed by 7 bases and V by 6 bases; bases with no gene match: 12. This CDR3 is built from 16 residues. Germline-derived CDR1 and CDR2 are MNHEY and SVGEGT. This CDR3 is CASRDILGQGSQPQHF. CDR3 in DNA: TGTGCCAGCAGGGACATCTTGGGACAGGGGAGCCAGCCCCAGCATTTT.

V usage is TRBV29-1 and J usage is TRBJ2-5; tentative D call: TRBD2 (7 bases). V was trimmed by 6 bases and J by 5 bases, leaving 16 bases between them. In germline, CDR1 is SQVTM, CDR2 ANQGSEA. The CDR3 is 13 amino acids. The CDR3 loop reads CSVRTGGGETQYF. DNA of the CDR3: TGCAGCGTCCGGACGGGGGGCGGGGAGACCCAGTACTTC. The full variable domain, with the rest looked up from reference TRBV29-1 and TRBJ2-5, is SAVISQKPSRDICQRGTSLTIQCQVDSQVTMMFWYRQQPGQSLTLIATANQGSEATYESGFVIDKFPISRPNLTFSTLTVSNMSPEDSSIYLCSVRTGGGETQYFGPGTRLLVL.

The chain recombines TRBV15 with TRBJ1-1; D ambiguous. Looked up from germline, CDR1 is LNHNV and CDR2 is YYDKDF (reference sequence). This CDR3 comprises 14 residues. V lost 3 bases and J 3 bases, leaving 11 bases between the germline ends. The CDR3 DNA follows: TGTGCCACCAGCAGTTTAAATGACTACACTGAAGCTTTCTTT. Amino acid sequence: CATSSLNDYTEAFF.

This clonotype is medium-sized within its sample. This sequence joins TRBV2 and TRBJ2-6; D gene unclear. CDR3 length equals 16 residues. V was trimmed by 8 bases and J by 0 bases, leaving 14 bases between them. Germline V gives CDR1 SNHLY, CDR2 FYNNEI. The CDR3 region has the DNA TGTGCCAGCGGGCTTGGGCGGACCTCTGGGGCCAACGTCCTGACTTTC. This sequence encodes CASGLGRTSGANVLTF.

The chain uses TRBV20-1 and TRBJ2-7; D call uncertain. V was trimmed by 8 bases and J by 0 bases, leaving 8 bases between them. The CDR3 totals 11 residues. CDR1 and CDR2 (germline): DFQATT, SNEGSKA (reference sequence). The DNA for the CDR3 is TGCAGTTTCGCTTCCTCCTACGAGCAGTACTTC. It codes for CSFASSYEQYF.

The chain links TRBV20-1 to TRBJ1-3, with D unclear. The CDR3 length is 12 residues. Between the trimmed V and J ends, which lost 0 bases and 5 bases, there was a span of 5 bases. CDR1 is DFQATT, CDR2 SNEGSKA, per germline (reference sequence). Written as DNA, the CDR3 is TGCAGTGCTAGAGATACGAGAAACACCATATATTTT. Residues: CSARDTRNTIYF.

The chain recombines TRBV6-2 or TRBV6-3 with TRBJ2-3; D gene ambiguous. V shed 7 bases and J shed 2 bases, with 13 bases lying between them. Germline CDR1 reads MNHEY; CDR2 reads SVGEGT. This CDR3 contains 14 residues. The CDR3 DNA reads as TGTGCCAGCAACAAAGACCATTTCACAGATACGCAGTATTTT. It encodes CASNKDHFTDTQYF.

Many counts were recorded for this clonotype. The J gene is TRBJ2-5, the V gene TRBV11-2, with TRBD1 matching over 7 bases. V was pared by 5 bases and J by 5 bases, with 2 bases of the junction left unmatched. This CDR3 comprises 12 residues. The germline gives CDR1 SGHAT, CDR2 FQNNGV. In DNA form, the CDR3 reads TGTGCCAGCAGCCCACAGGGGGAGACCCAGTACTTC. This codes for CASSPQGETQYF.

This clonotype has just a few counts. This rearrangement joins TRBV28 to TRBJ2-3; no clear D gene. Trimming pared 6 bases from V and 0 bases from J, leaving 10 bases between. Germline values: CDR1 MDHEN, CDR2 SYDVKM. CDR3 length equals 14 residues. The CDR3 region is CASSRQPSTDTQYF. CDR3 coding DNA: TGTGCCAGCAGCCGTCAGCCTAGCACAGATACGCAGTATTTT.

As regards this clonotype: One end of the junction is discordant with germline, which a read error may explain. The chain recombines TRBV24-1 with TRBJ2-6, with D perhaps TRBD1 (5 bases). This CDR3 contains 12 residues. Germline V gives CDR1 KGHDR, CDR2 SFDVKD. The CDR3 protein is CATRDNTNTEAF. CDR3 DNA sequence: TGTGCCACCAGGGACAATACAAACACTGAAGCTTTC.

This clonotype was detected many times. The gene calls are TRBV4-2 and TRBJ2-5, with D unclear. V was trimmed by 4 bases and J by 2 bases, leaving 20 bases between them. Germline loops: CDR1 LGHNA, CDR2 YNFKEQ. The CDR3 sequence is 17 residues long. CDR3 sequence (DNA): TGTGCCAGCAGCCTAACCGGGTATACGGCGACACAAGAGACCCAGTACTTC. Translation: CASSLTGYTATQETQYF.

There are many counts of this clonotype. In DNA form, the CDR3 reads TGCGCCAGCAGCCAAGAAACGTACAGGGGAAATCAGCCCCAGCATTTT. Translating it yields CASSQETYRGNQPQHF. The chain links TRBV4-1 to TRBJ1-5, with 7 bases identical to TRBD1. This CDR3 contains 16 residues. V shed 0 bases and J 4 bases; nucleotides not matched to a gene: 6. In germline, CDR1 is MGHRA, CDR2 YSYEKL.

This chain links TRBV2 with TRBJ1-2; TRBD1 aligns across 12 bases. Germline V gene lookup returns CDR1 SNHLY and CDR2 FYNNEI. The CDR3 sequence is 13 residues long. V lost 6 bases to trimming and J lost 7 bases; unmatched junction nucleotides: 3. The CDR3 region is CASRGQGASGYTF. The CDR3 nucleotides are TGTGCCAGCAGGGGACAGGGGGCGAGTGGCTACACCTTC.

This clonotype was seen only once. The chain couples TRBV20-1 to TRBJ2-7, with 10 bases aligning to TRBD2. Trimming removed 6 bases from V and 1 base from J; junction bases left unmatched: 3. This CDR3 spans 13 amino acids. Germline CDR1 DFQATT, CDR2 SNEGSKA (reference sequence). The CDR3 nucleotides read TGCAGTGCAAGTAGCGGGAGGTCCTACGAGCAGTACTTC. This codes for CSASSGRSYEQYF.

The rearrangement uses TRBV7-2 and TRBJ1-2, with 11 bases fitting TRBD1. From germline, CDR1 is SGHTA and CDR2 FQGNSA. V lost 4 bases, J lost 4 bases, and 5 bases stayed unmatched. The CDR3 extends over 15 amino acids. CDR3 region: CASSWGQGVPYGYTF. The CDR3 nucleotides read TGTGCCAGCAGCTGGGGACAGGGGGTTCCCTATGGCTACACCTTC.

This clonotype was seen ten or more times. The genes are TRBV4-1 and TRBJ1-2; 9 positions agree with TRBD1. The CDR3 totals 15 residues. V was clipped by 4 bases and J by 5 bases; unmatched bases: 8. Per the germline V gene, CDR1 is MGHRA and CDR2 is YSYEKL. The CDR3 here is CASSRLPGQGYGYTF. CDR3 nucleotides: TGCGCCAGCAGCCGACTACCGGGACAGGGATATGGCTACACCTTC.

V and J are TRBV10-3 and TRBJ2-1; D possibly corresponds to TRBD2 (6 bases). This CDR3 contains 14 residues. Germline lookup yields CDR1 ENHRY and CDR2 SYGVKD. V shed 8 bases and J shed 10 bases, with 21 bases lying between them. CDR3 protein: CAIGSGTSGREQFF. For the CDR3, the DNA is TGTGCCATCGGCTCGGGGACTTCGGGGAGAGAGCAGTTCTTC.

This clonotype was seen repeatedly, ten times or more. V gene TRBV5-4 combines with J gene TRBJ2-3; 7 nucleotides align to TRBD2. Germline V lookup: CDR1 SGHNT, CDR2 YYREEE (reference sequence). This CDR3 spans 15 amino acids. V shed 4 bases, J shed 0 bases, and the junction held 5 bases outside the gene matches. Written as DNA, the CDR3 is TGTGCCAGCAGCCCACCTAGCGGTAGCACAGATACGCAGTATTTT. Encoded protein: CASSPPSGSTDTQYF.

V and J are TRBV3-1 and TRBJ2-3, with 7 bases matching TRBD1. The CDR3 loop spans 16 amino acids. V trimming: 2 bases; J trimming: 1 base; junction bases outside the gene matches: 6. The V gene's germline CDR1 is LGHDT and CDR2 YNNKEL (reference sequence). The DNA for the CDR3 is TGTGCCAGCAGCCAACACTCCGGGACAGGCACAGATACGCAGTATTTT. Encoded protein: CASSQHSGTGTDTQYF.

To note about this clonotype: This likely comes from a read error, as the CDR3 has no conserved phenylalanine or tryptophan at its end. The genes are TRBV20-1 and TRBJ2-7, with D tentatively TRBD2 (5 bases). CDR1 is DFQATT and CDR2 is SNEGSKA in the germline V gene (reference sequence). The CDR3 has 13 residues. V gave up 3 bases and J gave up 0 bases, with 9 bases separating them. In DNA, the CDR3 is TGCAGTGCTAGGGCGGGTAGCTCCTACGAGCAGTACACA. Encoded protein: CSARAGSSYEQYT.